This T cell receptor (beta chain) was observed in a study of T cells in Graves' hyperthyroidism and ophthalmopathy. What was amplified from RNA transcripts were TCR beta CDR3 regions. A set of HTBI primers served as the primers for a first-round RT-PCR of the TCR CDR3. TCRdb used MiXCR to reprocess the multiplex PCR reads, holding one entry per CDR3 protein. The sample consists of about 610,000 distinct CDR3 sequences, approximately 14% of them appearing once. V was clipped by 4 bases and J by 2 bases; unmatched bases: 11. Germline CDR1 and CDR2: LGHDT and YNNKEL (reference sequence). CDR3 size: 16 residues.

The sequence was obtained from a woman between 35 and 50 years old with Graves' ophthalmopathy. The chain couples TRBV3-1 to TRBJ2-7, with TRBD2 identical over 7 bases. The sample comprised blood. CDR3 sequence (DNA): TGTGCCAGCAGCCCCCGGATGGCGGGAGCGACCTACGAGCAGTACTTC. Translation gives CASSPRMAGATYEQYF.